What follows is one TCR beta chain and its context. What it binds is not known. Germline CDR1 reads SGHAT; CDR2 reads FQNNGV. This CDR3 spans 12 amino acids. The V end lost 3 bases, the J end lost 6 bases, and 8 bases lay between the germline ends. Generated by immunoSEQ multiplex PCR, the TCRdb table keeps only in-frame clones and is missing some. The table shows about 82,000 clones, with 85% to 95% occurring only once. The source of the sample is a study of cytomegalovirus exposure and HLA in healthy donors. Study results and caveats: Around 160 TCR beta chains were listed as cytomegalovirus-associated.

Specimen: PBMCs. The chain uses TRBV11-2 and TRBJ1-2; D remains ambiguous. The receptor comes from a man in his late teens or twenties in good health and CMV-seronegative. The CDR3 DNA reads as TGTGCCAGCAGCTTTGAGGGCAATGGCTACACCTTC. As protein: CASSFEGNGYTF.